These T cell receptor beta chains were read from a single sample in a study of cytomegalovirus exposure and HLA in healthy donors. Generated by immunoSEQ multiplex PCR, the TCRdb table keeps only in-frame clones and is missing some. The table includes 100,000 or so clones, approximately 63% detected once. Source material: PBMCs. The source is a woman aged 25-40 years in good health and CMV-seronegative. Each CDR3 is given without its conserved first and last residue. Fields, in order: V gene, J gene, CDR3 protein.

TRBV7-3,TRBJ2-3,ASSLSGTGRADTQY
TRBV11-1,TRBJ2-5,ASSIGGTAQETQY
TRBV29-1,TRBJ2-2,SVGTRNAGELF
TRBV4-1,TRBJ2-2,ASSQDRGLAEDGELF
TRBV30,TRBJ2-2,AWSHSPNTGELF
TRBV30,TRBJ1-4,ALEGAREKLF
TRBV6-6,TRBJ1-2,ASTEGNYGYT
TRBV14,TRBJ2-1,ASSLGTGGGLAGTARVGNEQF
TRBV14,TRBJ2-1,ASSQHPGNEQF
TRBV29-1,TRBJ1-4,SVRRQGAGSGILNEKLF
TRBV30,TRBJ2-2,AWQRGSPGELF
TRBV5-1,TRBJ2-7,ASSLSFSYEQY
TRBV14,.,ASSQWAGDEQY
TRBV2,TRBJ2-7,ARSRQGGTYEQY
TRBV30,TRBJ2-2,AWSVRTSTGELF
TRBV2,TRBJ2-7,ASSEVATSEQY
TRBV6-1,TRBJ1-5,ASSESRGFSNQPQH
TRBV10-2,TRBJ2-3,ASSEASGGVTDTQY
TRBV6-1,TRBJ1-2,ASSEGGTGLGYT
TRBV5-4,TRBJ2-3,ASSFVDSGTDTQY
TRBV19,TRBJ1-5,ASRTQGRSNQPQH
TRBV7-2,TRBJ1-1,ASSPKTEAF
TRBV5-1,TRBJ2-1,ASSARLGQGNEQF
TRBV7-9,TRBJ1-3,ASSLQGGNTIY
TRBV10-1,TRBJ2-7,ASSERGRFHEQY
TRBV4-2,TRBJ1-5,ASSPRLGGQGSNQPQH
TRBV6-1,TRBJ1-6,ASSDQGAYNSPLH
TRBV2,TRBJ2-6,ASSKDRSGANVLT
TRBV15,TRBJ1-1,ATSRAQVGTEAF
TRBV5-4,TRBJ2-2,ASSLGGLNTGELF
TRBV10-1,TRBJ2-7,ASNLGQGAWEQY
TRBV7-9,TRBJ1-1,ASSLEQGVYTEAF
TRBV4-1,TRBJ1-1,ASSRAQANTEAF
TRBV9,TRBJ2-1,ASSPSLSYNEQF
TRBV13,TRBJ2-7,ASSLQGSGRLRGGEQY
TRBV25-1,TRBJ1-1,ASSELQGNTEAF
TRBV6-4,TRBJ2-1,ASPYLVAEYNEQF
TRBV5-1,TRBJ1-1,AGSGGGVITEAF
TRBV5-1,TRBJ2-3,ASSYDSGVDTQY
TRBV6-1,TRBJ2-1,ASRPGQLNEQF
TRBV7-2,TRBJ1-5,ASSYRTGSQPQH
TRBV9,TRBJ2-7,ASSVGYRGYEQY
TRBV25-1,TRBJ2-3,ASSDRGRTDTQY
TRBV6-6,TRBJ2-1,ASSYRTSGGYNEQF
TRBV12-5,TRBJ2-7,ASGPFWGQPSYEQY
TRBV4-1,TRBJ1-1,ASSPYRGRGDTEAF
TRBV28,TRBJ1-2,ASTAGNYGYT
TRBV25-1,TRBJ2-1,ASSDRLAGEQF
TRBV5-5,TRBJ2-3,ASSLGNRAPRGDTQY
TRBV30,TRBJ1-6,AWSGSQGGYSPLH
TRBV12-5,TRBJ2-7,ASGTRGSYEQY
TRBV5-1,TRBJ2-1,ASSSSLAGGSNEQF
TRBV19,TRBJ2-7,ASGQGHDLSYEQY
TRBV29-1,TRBJ2-1,SARLAGEVLF
TRBV6-6,TRBJ1-4,ASSYGQGAVEKLF
TRBV10-3,TRBJ1-2,AISESIQGAYGYT
TRBV11-2,TRBJ2-7,ASGGAWVTYEQY